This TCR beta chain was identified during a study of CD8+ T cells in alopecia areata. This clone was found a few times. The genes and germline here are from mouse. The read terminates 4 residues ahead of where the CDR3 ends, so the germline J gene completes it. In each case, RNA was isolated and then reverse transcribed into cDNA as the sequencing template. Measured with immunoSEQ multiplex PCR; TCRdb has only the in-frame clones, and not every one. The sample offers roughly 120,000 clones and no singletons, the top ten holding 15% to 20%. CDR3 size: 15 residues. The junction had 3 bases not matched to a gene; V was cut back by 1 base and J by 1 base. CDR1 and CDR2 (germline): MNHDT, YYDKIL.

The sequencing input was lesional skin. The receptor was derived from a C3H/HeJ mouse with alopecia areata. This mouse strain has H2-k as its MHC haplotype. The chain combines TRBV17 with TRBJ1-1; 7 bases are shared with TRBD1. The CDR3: CASSRARDRNTEVFF. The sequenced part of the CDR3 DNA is TGTGCTAGCAGTAGAGCCCGGGACAGGAACACA.